One sample yielded the 21 T cell receptor beta chains listed below, sequenced in a study of OX40 agonist ivuxolimab in advanced cancers. The protocol was immunoSEQ multiplex PCR, while the TCRdb copy is restricted to in-frame clones and leaves out a portion. This table holds approximately 70,000 clones, around 88% found once. Specimen: CD4+ or CD8+ T cells sorted from blood, collected in a trial of the OX40 agonist ivuxolimab. The receptors were sampled from an adult with an advanced solid tumor such as melanoma, head and neck, liver or kidney cancer.

This chain joins TRBV10-2 and TRBJ2-2; TRBD2 is a possible D gene (6 bases). V lost 6 bases and J 4 bases, leaving 15 bases between the germline ends. This CDR3 spans 15 amino acids. Germline assignment: CDR1 WSHSY and CDR2 SAAADI. CDR3 amino acids: CASSGSGVGTGELFF. The CDR3 nucleotides are TGCGCCAGCAGCGGGTCGGGGGTAGGCACCGGGGAGCTGTTTTTT.

This clone showed up just once. This rearrangement joins TRBV6-1 to TRBJ2-7; maybe TRBD2 (7 bases). Germline CDR1 MNHNS, CDR2 SASEGT. This CDR3 region has 14 residues. The V gene lost 8 bases and the J gene lost 2 bases, with 16 bases spanning the gap. The CDR3 here is CASVGGDTAYEQYF. The CDR3 nucleotides read TGTGCCAGCGTGGGGGGGGACACAGCCTACGAGCAGTACTTC.

The V call is TRBV5-8, the J call TRBJ2-1; 11 nucleotides match TRBD2. This CDR3 has 17 residues. V lost 2 bases, J lost 4 bases, and 8 bases stayed unmatched. CDR1 and CDR2 from the germline V gene are SGHTS and YDEGEE. This CDR3 reads CASSFPGTSGLYNEQFF. CDR3 nucleotide sequence: TGTGCCAGCAGCTTCCCCGGGACTAGCGGACTTTACAATGAGCAGTTCTTC.

The V call is TRBV11-2, the J call TRBJ2-1; D is unresolved. With 1 base removed from V and 8 bases from J, the gap between germline ends came to 3 bases. This CDR3 has 11 residues. Looked up from germline, CDR1 is SGHAT and CDR2 is FQNNGV. The CDR3 loop is CASSLADEQFF. The CDR3 bases are TGTGCCAGCAGCTTAGCGGATGAGCAGTTCTTC. Together with reference TRBV11-2 and TRBJ2-1, the CDR3 gives the full variable domain: EAGVAQSPRYKIIEKRQSVAFWCNPISGHATLYWYQQILGQGPKLLIQFQNNGVVDDSQLPKDRFSAERLKGVDSTLKIQPAKLEDSAVYLCASSLADEQFFGPGTRLTVL.

This rearrangement joins TRBV10-1 to TRBJ2-7; D call uncertain. The V gene's germline CDR1 is WNHNN and CDR2 SYGVQD (reference sequence). The CDR3 spans 13 residues. The CDR3 here is CAHIPGPNYEQYF. CDR3 in DNA: TGCGCGCACATTCCGGGTCCAAACTACGAGCAGTACTTC.

V usage is TRBV5-1 and J usage is TRBJ1-1, with 8 bases that match TRBD1. Losses at the gene ends were 3 bases for V and 4 bases for J; bases not matched to a gene: 8. The CDR3 is made up of 15 amino acids. The germline CDR1 and CDR2 sequences are SGHRS and YFSETQ. The CDR3 sequence: CASSWAGQEVTEAFF. DNA of the CDR3: TGCGCCAGCAGCTGGGCGGGACAGGAGGTCACTGAAGCTTTCTTT.

This rearrangement joins TRBV28 to TRBJ2-7; 12 nucleotides match TRBD2. The CDR3 covers 16 residues. Trimming at V came to 5 bases and at J to 5 bases, leaving 10 bases not matched to a gene. Looked up from germline, CDR1 is MDHEN and CDR2 is SYDVKM. This CDR3 is CASSPATSGSLHEQYF. The DNA for the CDR3 is TGTGCCAGCAGTCCGGCGACTAGCGGGAGTTTACACGAGCAGTACTTC. The full variable domain, in which reference TRBV28 and TRBJ2-7 provide the parts outside the CDR3, is DVKVTQSSRYLVKRTGEKVFLECVQDMDHENMFWYRQDPGLGLRLIYFSYDVKMKEKGDIPEGYSVSREKKERFSLILESASTNQTSMYLCASSPATSGSLHEQYFGPGTRLTVT.

The chain combines TRBV19 with TRBJ2-7; 8 nucleotides align to TRBD1. V gave up 6 bases and J gave up 0 bases; unmatched junction bases: 7. There are 15 residues in the CDR3. Looked up from germline, CDR1 is LNHDA and CDR2 is SQIVND (reference sequence). CDR3 loop: CASRPGQGSSYEQYF. For the CDR3, the DNA is TGTGCCAGTAGGCCTGGACAGGGAAGCTCCTACGAGCAGTACTTC.

The rearrangement links TRBV21-1 to TRBJ2-2; the D call TRBD2 from the table was never checked on the DNA. TRBV21-1 is termed a pseudogene. The CDR3 is 18 amino acids. The CDR3 reads CASSKAKEGRANTGELFF. The CDR3 DNA is TGTGCCAGCAGCAAAGCCAAGGAGGGCAGGGCGAACACCGGGGAGCTGTTTTTT.

This clone was observed once. The chain employs TRBV19 and TRBJ2-1, with 8 positions matching TRBD1. V was clipped by 5 bases and J by 8 bases; unmatched bases: 11. The CDR3 length is 15 residues. Germline V CDR1 and CDR2: LNHDA, SQIVND (reference sequence). CDR3 nucleotide sequence: TGTGCCAGTAGTCGGGGACAGGTCCGTCCCCATGAGCAGTTCTTC. Its translation is CASSRGQVRPHEQFF.

As to this clone: The junction and the germline gene differ at one end; a read error may be behind it. The V and J genes are TRBV2 and TRBJ2-5; TRBD2 is a possible D gene (5 bases). This CDR3 is 14 amino acids long. Germline loops: CDR1 SNHLY, CDR2 FYNNEI. CDR3 sequence: CASSDGGPKEAQYF. CDR3 sequence (DNA): TGTGCCAGCAGTGACGGAGGACCAAAAGAGGCCCAGTACTTC.

The chain carries TRBV7-9 and TRBJ1-5; D not resolved. Trimming removed 3 bases from V and 5 bases from J, with 8 bases in between. Germline V gene data show CDR1 as SEHNR and CDR2 as FQNEAQ (reference sequence). The CDR3 is made up of 13 amino acids. The CDR3 is CASSLTADQPQHF. The CDR3 bases are TGTGCCAGCAGCTTGACGGCGGATCAGCCCCAGCATTTT.

The chain uses TRBV19 and TRBJ2-1; the match to TRBD2 covers 7 bases. The CDR3 extends over 14 amino acids. Unmatched junction bases numbered 8, after V lost 4 bases and J lost 8 bases. Germline lookup yields CDR1 LNHDA and CDR2 SQIVND (reference sequence). CDR3 DNA sequence: TGTGCCAGTAGTACGGGACTACCCACCGATGAGCAGTTCTTC. Amino acids: CASSTGLPTDEQFF.

The V gene is TRBV2, the J gene TRBJ1-1, with D tentatively TRBD1 (5 bases). The CDR3 length is 14 residues. CDR1 and CDR2 from the germline V gene are SNHLY and FYNNEI. V lost 5 bases and J lost 4, with 14 bases in between. The DNA of the CDR3 is TGTGCCAGCAGTCTCGGGGGGGATATCACTGAAGCTTTCTTT. Translation gives CASSLGGDITEAFF.

The CDR3 sequence: CASSGHPGGGYQETQYF. The CDR3 bases are TGTGCCAGCAGTGGACACCCCGGCGGAGGGTACCAAGAGACCCAGTACTTC. The rearrangement uses TRBV6-1 and TRBJ2-5; a possible D gene is TRBD2 (6 bases). CDR1 and CDR2 from the germline V gene are MNHNS and SASEGT. The CDR3 is 17 residues long. Trimming took off 4 bases at V and 0 bases at J, with 18 bases between the two ends.

J is TRBJ2-1 and V is TRBV5-1; TRBD2 might be the D (6 bases). CDR1 is SGHRS and CDR2 is YFSETQ in the germline V gene. The CDR3 extends over 14 amino acids. V lost 2 bases and J lost 7, with 13 bases in between. The CDR3, as DNA: TGCGCCAGCAGCTTCCGGGAGTTCAGGAATGAGCAGTTCTTC. It codes for CASSFREFRNEQFF. Filled out from reference TRBV5-1 and TRBJ2-1, the complete variable domain reads KAGVTQTPRYLIKTRGQQVTLSCSPISGHRSVSWYQQTPGQGLQFLFEYFSETQRNKGNFPGRFSGRQFSNSRSEMNVSTLELGDSALYLCASSFREFRNEQFFGPGTRLTVL.

A remark on this clone: Within the sample, other DNA sequences also encode this same CDR3. The chain links TRBV7-3 to TRBJ2-3, with 8 bases that match TRBD2. V lost 6 bases to trimming and J lost 0 bases; unmatched junction nucleotides: 2. The CDR3 length is 14 residues. The germline CDR1 and CDR2 sequences are SGHTA and FQGTGA. This chain's CDR3 is CASSSSGSTDTQYF. For the CDR3, the DNA is TGTGCCAGCAGTTCTAGCGGGAGCACAGATACGCAGTATTTT.

This chain connects TRBV18 to TRBJ2-5; either TRBD1 or TRBD2 may fit D (6 bases each). V dropped 3 bases and J dropped 4 bases, with 12 bases sitting between them. CDR3 length equals 14 residues. The germline gives CDR1 KGHSH, CDR2 LQKENI. The CDR3 sequence: CASSPRGARETQYF. The CDR3 DNA is TGTGCCAGCTCACCGAGGGGGGCTCGAGAGACCCAGTACTTC.

The genes are TRBV5-4 and TRBJ2-1, with TRBD2 identical over 9 bases. Germline values: CDR1 SGHNT, CDR2 YYREEE (reference sequence). The CDR3 extends over 16 amino acids. V trimming: 4 bases; J trimming: 9 bases; junction bases outside the gene matches: 14. CDR3 bases: TGTGCCAGCAGCCGGACGGTAGCGGGAGAAATTAGTGAGCAGTTCTTC. Protein sequence: CASSRTVAGEISEQFF. Full variable domain (remainder filled in from reference TRBV5-4 and TRBJ2-1): ETGVTQSPTHLIKTRGQQVTLRCSSQSGHNTVSWYQQALGQGPQFIFQYYREEENGRGNFPPRFSGLQFPNYSSELNVNALELDDSALYLCASSRTVAGEISEQFFGPGTRLTVL.

Only one count was recorded for this clone. V gene TRBV28 combines with J gene TRBJ2-4; 8 nucleotides match TRBD2. V was clipped by 5 bases and J by 1 base; unmatched bases: 10. The CDR3 length is 17 residues. CDR1 and CDR2 (germline): MDHEN, SYDVKM. CDR3 residues: CASSLAGGVRAKNIQYF. In DNA form, the CDR3 reads TGTGCCAGCAGTCTGGCCGGGGGGGTAAGGGCCAAAAACATTCAGTACTTC.

The CDR3 nucleotides read TGCAGTGCTAGGCTACAGGTGGAGCAGTACTTC. Protein product: CSARLQVEQYF. The V and J genes are TRBV20-1 and TRBJ2-7; D may be TRBD1 (5 bases). The germline CDR1 and CDR2 sequences are DFQATT and SNEGSKA (reference sequence). V was trimmed by 3 bases and J by 7 bases, leaving 10 bases between them. The CDR3 has 11 amino acids.